The next 12 T cell receptor beta chains were all read from a single sample in a study of long-term antiretroviral therapy in people with HIV. An immunoSEQ assay, version v3.0, was performed at survey level. Clones were read by immunoSEQ multiplex PCR, and TCRdb kept only the in-frame ones, dropping some. Of about 25,000 clones in the sample, 70% to 90% were seen once. Sample: unsorted PBMCs, taken around 4.6 years after starting antiretroviral therapy. Receptors originate from a man aged 30-40 years with HIV.

Points on this clone: This specimen includes other DNA sequences encoding the same CDR3. This chain joins TRBV18 and TRBJ1-5, with no clear D. Trimming removed 0 bases from V and 9 bases from J, with 6 bases in between. The CDR3 is 12 residues long. Germline CDR1 reads KGHSH; CDR2 reads LQKENI. The CDR3 nucleotides read TGTGCCAGCTCACCACCGGAGGGGCCCCAGCATTTT. Residues: CASSPPEGPQHF.

The chain combines TRBV25-1 with TRBJ2-1; perhaps TRBD1 as D (8 bases). In germline, CDR1 is MGHDK, CDR2 SYGVNS. V was shortened by 4 bases and J by 4 bases, with 14 bases between the two germline ends. The CDR3 is 15 amino acids. The CDR3 loop reads CASSGYRGGYNEQFF. The CDR3 coding sequence is TGTGCCAGCAGTGGATACAGGGGGGGTTACAATGAGCAGTTCTTC.

The rearrangement uses TRBV7-9 and TRBJ1-1; TRBD1 aligns across 9 bases. V shed 1 base, J shed 3 bases, and the junction held 6 bases outside the gene matches. CDR3 length equals 16 residues. In germline, CDR1 is SEHNR, CDR2 FQNEAQ (reference sequence). The CDR3 here is CASSLGQGGKDTEAFF. The DNA for the CDR3 is TGTGCCAGCAGCTTAGGACAGGGGGGGAAGGACACTGAAGCTTTCTTT.

This chain joins TRBV2 and TRBJ1-5, with 7 positions matching TRBD1. The V and J ends lost 8 bases and 4 bases, in that order; junction bases with no gene match: 11. The CDR3 has 15 amino acids. CDR1 and CDR2 from the germline V gene are SNHLY and FYNNEI. The CDR3 here is CASSPTGARNQPQHF. The CDR3 DNA is TGTGCCAGCTCCCCTACAGGGGCAAGAAATCAGCCCCAGCATTTT.

The chain combines TRBV7-8 with TRBJ1-2; no definite D call. The V gene lost 5 bases and the J gene lost 4 bases, with 11 bases spanning the gap. Germline V CDR1 and CDR2: SGHVS, FQNEAQ. The CDR3 extends over 13 amino acids. The CDR3 spells CASSPGLTYGYTF. DNA of the CDR3: TGTGCCAGCAGCCCCGGACTCACCTATGGCTACACCTTC.

This clone came up once. The CDR3 here is CASSSPHDSPNTGELFF. CDR3 coding DNA: TGTGCCAGCAGCTCCCCCCATGACTCCCCGAACACCGGGGAGCTGTTTTTT. The rearrangement joins TRBV7-2 to TRBJ2-2; the D is unclear. The CDR3 contains 17 residues. Germline V lookup: CDR1 SGHTA, CDR2 FQGNSA. Between the trimmed V and J ends, which lost 4 bases and 0 bases, there was a span of 15 bases.

The chain combines TRBV19 with TRBJ1-5, with 7 bases aligning to TRBD1. V shed 7 bases and J 0 bases; nucleotides not matched to a gene: 12. Germline CDR1 LNHDA, CDR2 SQIVND (reference sequence). The CDR3 is made up of 17 amino acids. The CDR3 sequence is CASTARDSPYSNQPQHF. The CDR3 DNA reads as TGTGCCAGTACAGCCCGGGACAGTCCTTATAGCAATCAGCCCCAGCATTTT.

This chain uses TRBV5-1 with TRBJ2-7; maybe TRBD2 (7 bases). Germline assignment: CDR1 SGHRS and CDR2 YFSETQ. V lost 0 bases to trimming and J lost 7 bases, with 14 bases between them. The CDR3 spans 14 residues. The CDR3 loop reads CASSLEVGGLEQYF. The CDR3 region has the DNA TGCGCCAGCAGCTTGGAAGTGGGGGGGCTTGAGCAGTACTTC.

This chain links TRBV7-3 with TRBJ2-7; tentative D call: TRBD1 (6 bases). Trimming shortened V by 4 bases and J by 2 bases, and 12 bases separated the two germline ends. The CDR3 is made up of 14 amino acids. Looked up from germline, CDR1 is SGHTA and CDR2 is FQGTGA. The CDR3 nucleotides are TGTGCCAGCAGCTACCGGGACAACGCCTACGAGCAGTACTTC. Translating gives CASSYRDNAYEQYF.

The rearrangement links TRBV30 to TRBJ1-2, with D perhaps TRBD1 (5 bases). The CDR3 runs to 14 residues. Germline CDR1 GTSNPN, CDR2 SVGIG (reference sequence). Trimming shortened V by 4 bases and J by 6 bases, and 18 bases separated the two germline ends. CDR3 sequence reads: CAWTEPGRWDGYTF. The CDR3 DNA reads TGTGCCTGGACCGAGCCAGGGAGGTGGGATGGCTACACCTTC.

The V and J genes are TRBV2 and TRBJ1-6; TRBD1 is a possible D gene (5 bases). Germline CDR1 reads SNHLY; CDR2 reads FYNNEI. The CDR3 is made up of 14 amino acids. Trimming removed 0 bases from V and 9 bases from J, with 9 bases in between. The CDR3, as DNA: TGTGCCAGCAGTGAAGCAGGGGAGGGTTCACCCCTCCACTTT. It yields the protein CASSEAGEGSPLHF. The full variable domain, completed using reference TRBV2 and TRBJ1-6, is EPEVTQTPSHQVTQMGQEVILRCVPISNHLYFYWYRQILGQKVEFLVSFYNNEISEKSEIFDDQFSVERPDGSNFTLKIRSTKLEDSAMYFCASSEAGEGSPLHFGNGTRLTVT.

The CDR3 DNA reads as TGTGCCAGCAGTCGTGGGACAACCGGAGTGTCCGGGGAGCTGTTTTTT. Translation gives CASSRGTTGVSGELFF. The chain couples TRBV2 to TRBJ2-2, with D tentatively TRBD1 (6 bases). CDR3 size: 16 residues. V was pared by 5 bases and J by 6 bases, with 19 bases between. From germline, CDR1 is SNHLY and CDR2 FYNNEI.